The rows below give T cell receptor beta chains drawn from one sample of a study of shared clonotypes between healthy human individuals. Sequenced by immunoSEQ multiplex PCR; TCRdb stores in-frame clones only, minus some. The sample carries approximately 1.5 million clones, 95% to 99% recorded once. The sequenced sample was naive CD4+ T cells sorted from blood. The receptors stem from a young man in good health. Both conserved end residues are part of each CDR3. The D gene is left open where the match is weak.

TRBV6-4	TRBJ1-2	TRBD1	TGTGCCACCGGACAGGTCGCGGGGGGCTACACCTTC	CATGQVAGGYTF
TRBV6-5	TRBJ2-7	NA	TGTGCCAGCAGTAGTAGACTCCCTCCCACCTACGAGCAGTACTTC	CASSSRLPPTYEQYF
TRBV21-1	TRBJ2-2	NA	TGTGCCAGCAGCGCTAACTATAGCACCGGGGAGCTGTTTTTT	CASSANYSTGELFF
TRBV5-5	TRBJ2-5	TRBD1	TGTGCCAGCAGCCAACGGGGACAGCCAGAGACCCAGTACTTC	CASSQRGQPETQYF
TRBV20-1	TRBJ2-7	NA	TGCAGTGCTAGAGACAGGCAGCTCGGGTACTTC	CSARDRQLGYF
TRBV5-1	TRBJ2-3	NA	TGCGCCAGCAGCTTGGAAGGAGCGGGCGCCACAGATACGCAGTATTTT	CASSLEGAGATDTQYF
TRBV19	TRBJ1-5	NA	TGTGCCAGTAGTACACCGGGACTCATCAATCAGCCCCAGCATTTT	CASSTPGLINQPQHF
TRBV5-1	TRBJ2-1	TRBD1	TGCGCCAGCAGCTTGGGGGACAGGGACTACAATGAGCAGTTCTTC	CASSLGDRDYNEQFF
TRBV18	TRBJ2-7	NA	TGTGCCAGCTCACACAATATTTTCGATTCAAGAACAGGGGGGGGATACGAGCAGTACTTC	CASSHNIFDSRTGGGYEQYF
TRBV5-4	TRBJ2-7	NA	TGTGCCGCTGGATTCGGGGTCAGGGAATCCGAGCAGTACTTC	CAAGFGVRESEQYF
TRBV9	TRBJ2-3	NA	TGTGCCAGCAGCGTAGCCAGCTTCACAGATACGCAGTATTTT	CASSVASFTDTQYF
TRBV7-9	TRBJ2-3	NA	TGTGCCAGCAGAGACCCTCGCACAGATACGCAGTATTTT	CASRDPRTDTQYF
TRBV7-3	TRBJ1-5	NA	TGTGCCAGCAGCTTAAGGGCGGGTCATAGCAATCAGCCCCAGCATTTT	CASSLRAGHSNQPQHF
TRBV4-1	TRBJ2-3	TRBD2	TGCGCCAGCAGCCAAGATAGCGGGGGGAGTGGAGATACGCAGTATTTT	CASSQDSGGSGDTQYF
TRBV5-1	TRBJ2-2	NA	TGCGCCAGCAGCCTTACAGGAGGTTCGTACACCGGGGAGCTGTTTTTT	CASSLTGGSYTGELFF
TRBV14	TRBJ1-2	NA	TGTGCCAGCAGCCAAGAGAACAATCAATATGGCTACACCTTC	CASSQENNQYGYTF
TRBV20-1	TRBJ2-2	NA	TGCAGTGCTAGTAGAACCGGGGAGCTGTTTTTT	CSASRTGELFF
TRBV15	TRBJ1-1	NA	TGTGCCACCAGCAGAGATGACCAGGCTGAAGCTTTCTTT	CATSRDDQAEAFF
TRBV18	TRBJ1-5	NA	TGTGCCAGCTCACCAGGAAATAGCAATCAGCCCCAGCATTTT	CASSPGNSNQPQHF
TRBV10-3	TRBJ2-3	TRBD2	TGTGCCATCAGGGGACTAGCGGTAGATACGCAGTATTTT	CAIRGLAVDTQYF
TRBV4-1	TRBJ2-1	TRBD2	TGCGCCAGCAGCCAAGATCTGGCGGGAGGGCCATTTGAGCAGTTCTTC	CASSQDLAGGPFEQFF
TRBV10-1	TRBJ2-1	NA	TGCGCCAGCAGTGTGCGGGTATCAGACAATGAGCAGTTCTTC	CASSVRVSDNEQFF
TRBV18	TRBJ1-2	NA	TGTGCCAGCTCACCACCGCCAGGGCTCTATGGCTACACCTTC	CASSPPPGLYGYTF
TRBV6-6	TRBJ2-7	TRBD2	TGTGCCAGCACAAATACAGCGGGAGGGCTTTCCTACGAGCAGTACTTC	CASTNTAGGLSYEQYF
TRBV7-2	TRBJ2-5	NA	TGTGCCAGCAGCTTAGTTTCCGGACCCCCGGACGAGACCCAGTACTTC	CASSLVSGPPDETQYF
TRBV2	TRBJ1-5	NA	TGTGCCAGCAGTGAAGAGCCAAATCAGCCCCAGCATTTT	CASSEEPNQPQHF
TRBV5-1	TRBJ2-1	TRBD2	TGCGCCAGCAGCTCCGCCTCAGCGGGAGGATCCTACAATGAGCAGTTCTTC	CASSSASAGGSYNEQFF
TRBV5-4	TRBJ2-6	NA	TGTGCCAGCAGCTTGTCAACCGGAACTGGGGCCAACGTCCTGACTTTC	CASSLSTGTGANVLTF
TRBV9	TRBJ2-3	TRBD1	TGTGCCAGCAGCGTAGCTGGGACAGACACAGATACGCAGTATTTT	CASSVAGTDTDTQYF
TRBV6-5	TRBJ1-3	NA	TGTGCCACCACCTACTTAGGGGGAAACACCATATATTTT	CATTYLGGNTIYF
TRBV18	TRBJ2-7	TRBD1	TGTGCCAGCTCACCAAGGACAGGGGGCTACGAGCAGTACTTC	CASSPRTGGYEQYF
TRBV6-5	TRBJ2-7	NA	TGTGCCAGCAGTTACAGGAGAATGGGCGCCACCTACGAGCAGTACTTC	CASSYRRMGATYEQYF
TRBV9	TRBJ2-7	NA	TGTGCCAGCAGCCCCAGGGGCTTCGCCAGGGAGCAGTACTTC	CASSPRGFAREQYF
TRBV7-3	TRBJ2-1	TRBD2	TGTGCCAGCAGCTTACTCGCCGGACTAGCGGGAGCCTACAATGAGCAGTTCTTC	CASSLLAGLAGAYNEQFF
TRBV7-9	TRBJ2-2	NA	TGTGCCAGCAGCCCTAGCACGGGGAACACCGGGGAGCTGTTTTTT	CASSPSTGNTGELFF